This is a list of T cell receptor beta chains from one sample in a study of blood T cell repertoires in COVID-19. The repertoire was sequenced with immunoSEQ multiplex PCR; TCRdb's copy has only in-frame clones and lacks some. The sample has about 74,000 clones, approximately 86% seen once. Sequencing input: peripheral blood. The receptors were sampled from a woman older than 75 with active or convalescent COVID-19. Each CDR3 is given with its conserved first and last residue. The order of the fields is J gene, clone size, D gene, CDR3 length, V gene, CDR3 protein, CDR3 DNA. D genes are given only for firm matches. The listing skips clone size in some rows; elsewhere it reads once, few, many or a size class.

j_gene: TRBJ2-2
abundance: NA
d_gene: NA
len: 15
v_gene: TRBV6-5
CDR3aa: CASIGWGENTGELFF
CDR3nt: TGTGCCAGCATTGGGTGGGGGGAGAACACCGGGGAGCTGTTTTTT

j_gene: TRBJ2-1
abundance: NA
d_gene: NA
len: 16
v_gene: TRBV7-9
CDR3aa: CASRAAAGSSYNEQFF
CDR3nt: TGTGCCAGCAGGGCGGCCGCGGGGAGCTCCTACAATGAGCAGTTCTTC

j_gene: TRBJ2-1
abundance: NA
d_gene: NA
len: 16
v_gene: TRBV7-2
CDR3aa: CASQRTLVGSYNEQFF
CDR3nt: TGTGCCAGTCAGCGCACCTTGGTCGGCTCCTACAATGAGCAGTTCTTC

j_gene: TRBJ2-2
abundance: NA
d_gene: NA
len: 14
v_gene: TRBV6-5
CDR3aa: CASSPSTFTGELFF
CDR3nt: TGTGCCAGCAGCCCCTCGACTTTTACCGGGGAGCTGTTTTTT

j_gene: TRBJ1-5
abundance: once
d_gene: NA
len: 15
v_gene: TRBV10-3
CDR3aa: CAISDPGTNNQPQHF
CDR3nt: TGTGCCATCAGTGACCCCGGGACAAATAATCAGCCCCAGCATTTT

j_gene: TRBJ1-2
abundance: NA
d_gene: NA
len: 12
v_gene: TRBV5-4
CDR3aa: CASSLVRDGYTF
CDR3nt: TGTGCCAGCAGCTTGGTTCGGGATGGCTACACCTTC

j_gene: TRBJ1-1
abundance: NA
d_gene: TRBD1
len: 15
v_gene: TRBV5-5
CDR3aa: CASSFAGTANTEAFF
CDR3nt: TGTGCCAGCAGCTTCGCCGGGACAGCGAACACTGAAGCTTTCTTT

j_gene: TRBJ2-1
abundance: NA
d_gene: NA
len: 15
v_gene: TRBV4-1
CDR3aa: CASSQERRPYNEQFF
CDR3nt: TGCGCCAGCAGCCAAGAGCGGCGGCCATACAATGAGCAGTTCTTC

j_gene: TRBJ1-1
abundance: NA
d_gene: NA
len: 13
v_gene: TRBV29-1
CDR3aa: CSVPGTLNTEAFF
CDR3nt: TGCAGCGTCCCCGGGACATTGAACACTGAAGCTTTCTTT

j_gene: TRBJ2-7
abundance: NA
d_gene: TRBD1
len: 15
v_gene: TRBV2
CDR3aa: CASSPGTGSLYEQYF
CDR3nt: TGTGCCAGCAGCCCCGGGACAGGGAGCCTTTACGAGCAGTACTTC

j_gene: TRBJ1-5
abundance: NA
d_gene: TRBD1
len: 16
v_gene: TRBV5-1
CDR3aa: CASSPGQGAANQPQHF
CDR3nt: TGCGCCAGCAGCCCCGGACAGGGGGCTGCCAATCAGCCCCAGCATTTT

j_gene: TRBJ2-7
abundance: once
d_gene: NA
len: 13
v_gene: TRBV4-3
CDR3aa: CASSPGDSHEQYF
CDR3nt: TGCGCCAGCAGCCCGGGAGACAGCCACGAGCAGTACTTC

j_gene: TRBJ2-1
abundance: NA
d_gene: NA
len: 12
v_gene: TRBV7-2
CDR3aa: CASSFLYNEQFF
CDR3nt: TGTGCCAGCAGCTTTCTCTACAATGAGCAGTTCTTC

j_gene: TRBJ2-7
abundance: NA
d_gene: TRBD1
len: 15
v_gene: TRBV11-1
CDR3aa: CASSLEGQAAYEQYF
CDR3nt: TGTGCCAGCAGCTTAGAAGGACAGGCAGCCTACGAGCAGTACTTC

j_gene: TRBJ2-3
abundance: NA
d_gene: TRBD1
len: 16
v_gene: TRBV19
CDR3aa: CASSTQRQGAPDTQYF
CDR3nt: TGTGCCAGTAGTACCCAACGACAGGGGGCCCCAGATACGCAGTATTTT

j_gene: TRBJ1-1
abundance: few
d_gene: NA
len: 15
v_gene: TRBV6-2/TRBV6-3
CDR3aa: CASSYSATMNTEAFF
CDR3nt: TGTGCCAGCAGTTACTCAGCTACCATGAACACTGAAGCTTTCTTT

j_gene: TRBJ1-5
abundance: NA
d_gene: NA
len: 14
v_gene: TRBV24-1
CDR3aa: CATKPYHNYQPQHF
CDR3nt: TGTGCCACCAAGCCATACCATAATTATCAGCCCCAGCATTTT

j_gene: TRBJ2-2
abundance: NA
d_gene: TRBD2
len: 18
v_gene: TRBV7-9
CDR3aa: CASSRPASGLAETGELFF
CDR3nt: TGTGCCAGCAGCCGCCCAGCATCCGGACTAGCCGAAACCGGGGAGCTGTTTTTT

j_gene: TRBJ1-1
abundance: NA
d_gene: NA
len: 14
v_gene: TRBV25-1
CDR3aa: CASSDSNQNTEAFF
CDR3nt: TGTGCCAGCAGCGACAGCAACCAGAACACTGAAGCTTTCTTT

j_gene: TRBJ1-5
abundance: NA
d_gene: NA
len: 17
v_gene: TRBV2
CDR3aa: CASSEALQGGRGQPQHF
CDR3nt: TGTGCCAGCAGTGAAGCGCTTCAAGGGGGTCGAGGTCAGCCCCAGCATTTT

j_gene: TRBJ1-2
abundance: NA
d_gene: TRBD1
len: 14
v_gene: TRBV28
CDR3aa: CASSFTGGGYGYTF
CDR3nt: TGTGCCAGCAGTTTCACAGGGGGTGGCTATGGCTACACCTTC

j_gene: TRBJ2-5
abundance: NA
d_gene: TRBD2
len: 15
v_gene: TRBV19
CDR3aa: CASSIERGGLKTQYF
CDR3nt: TGTGCCAGTAGTATTGAGCGGGGGGGCCTTAAGACCCAGTACTTC

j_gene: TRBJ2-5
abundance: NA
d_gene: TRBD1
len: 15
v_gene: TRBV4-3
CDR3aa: CASSQRGQVAETQYF
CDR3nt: TGCGCCAGCAGCCAAAGGGGGCAAGTTGCAGAGACCCAGTACTTC

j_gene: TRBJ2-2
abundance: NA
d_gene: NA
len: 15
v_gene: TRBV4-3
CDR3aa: CASSQDWLNTGELFF
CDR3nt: TGCGCCAGCAGCCAAGACTGGCTGAACACCGGGGAGCTGTTTTTT

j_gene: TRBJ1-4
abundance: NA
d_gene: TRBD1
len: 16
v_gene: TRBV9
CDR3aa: CASSVLGTGPDEKLFF
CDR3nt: TGTGCCAGCAGCGTCCTTGGGACAGGACCGGATGAAAAACTGTTTTTT

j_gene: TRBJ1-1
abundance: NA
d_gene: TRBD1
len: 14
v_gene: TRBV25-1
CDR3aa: CANPNRGTDTEAFF
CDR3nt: TGTGCCAACCCGAACAGGGGGACGGATACTGAAGCTTTCTTT

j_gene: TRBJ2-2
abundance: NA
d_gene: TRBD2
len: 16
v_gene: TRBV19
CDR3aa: CASSGGTSRYTGELFF
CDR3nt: TGTGCCAGTAGCGGTGGGACTAGCCGGTACACCGGGGAGCTGTTTTTT

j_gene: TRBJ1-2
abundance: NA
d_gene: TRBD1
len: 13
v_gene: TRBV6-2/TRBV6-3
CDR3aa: CASSQGTAYGYTF
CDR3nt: TGTGCCAGCAGCCAAGGGACAGCCTATGGCTACACCTTC

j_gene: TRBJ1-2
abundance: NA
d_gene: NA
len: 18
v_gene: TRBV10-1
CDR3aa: CASRVCHSGYRRRYGYTF
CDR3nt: TGCGCCAGCAGAGTTTGTCATTCCGGATACCGGAGACGATATGGCTACACCTTC

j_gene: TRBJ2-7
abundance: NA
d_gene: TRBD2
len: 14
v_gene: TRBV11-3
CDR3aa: CASSLIPGLAGVNF
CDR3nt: TGTGCCAGCAGCTTAATACCGGGACTAGCGGGAGTTAACTTC

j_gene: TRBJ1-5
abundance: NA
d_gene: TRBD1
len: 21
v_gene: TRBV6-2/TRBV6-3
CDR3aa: CASSYARRDRGRGWGNQPQHF
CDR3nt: TGTGCCAGCAGTTACGCACGCCGGGACAGGGGGCGCGGGTGGGGCAATCAGCCCCAGCATTTT

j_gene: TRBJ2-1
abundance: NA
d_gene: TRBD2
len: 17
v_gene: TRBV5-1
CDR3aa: CASIPYLARGGFNEQFF
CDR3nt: TGCGCCAGCATCCCCTATCTAGCCCGGGGGGGTTTTAATGAGCAGTTCTTC

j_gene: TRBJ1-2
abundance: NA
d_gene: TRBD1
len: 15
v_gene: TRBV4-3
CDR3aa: CASSQRDRALDGYTF
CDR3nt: TGCGCCAGCAGCCAGCGAGACAGGGCCCTCGATGGCTACACCTTC

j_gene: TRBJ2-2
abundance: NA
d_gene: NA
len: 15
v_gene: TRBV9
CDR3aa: CASSVLQVNTGELFF
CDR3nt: TGTGCCAGCAGCGTTTTACAGGTTAACACCGGGGAGCTGTTTTTT

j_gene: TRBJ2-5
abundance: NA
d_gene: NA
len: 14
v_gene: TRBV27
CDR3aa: CASSFRSGLETQYF
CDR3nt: TGTGCCAGCAGTTTTCGCTCGGGACTCGAGACCCAGTACTTC

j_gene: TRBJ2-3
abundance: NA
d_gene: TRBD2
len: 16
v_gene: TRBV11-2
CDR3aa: CASTQGGGRATDTQYF
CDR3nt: TGTGCCAGCACCCAGGGGGGCGGGAGGGCGACAGATACGCAGTATTTT

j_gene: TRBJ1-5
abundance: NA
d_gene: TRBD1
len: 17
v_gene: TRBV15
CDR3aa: CATSRDYDRVADQPQHF
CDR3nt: TGTGCCACCAGCAGAGATTACGACAGGGTGGCTGATCAGCCCCAGCATTTT

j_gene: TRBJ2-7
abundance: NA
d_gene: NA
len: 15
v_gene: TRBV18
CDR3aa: CASSRDRLADTKQYF
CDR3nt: TGTGCCAGCTCACGTGACAGATTAGCGGATACGAAGCAGTACTTC

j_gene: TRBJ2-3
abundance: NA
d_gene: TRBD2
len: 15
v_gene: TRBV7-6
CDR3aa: CASSYRGGRTDTQYF
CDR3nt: TGTGCCAGCAGCTATCGGGGGGGCAGGACAGATACGCAGTATTTT

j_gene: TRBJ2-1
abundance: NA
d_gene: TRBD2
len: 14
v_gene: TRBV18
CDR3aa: CASTGTSGDNEQFF
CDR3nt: TGTGCCAGCACCGGGACTAGCGGGGACAATGAGCAGTTCTTC

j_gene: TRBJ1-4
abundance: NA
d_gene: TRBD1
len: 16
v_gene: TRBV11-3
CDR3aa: CASSPGTGSFGEELFF
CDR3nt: TGTGCCAGCAGCCCCGGGACAGGGAGTTTTGGTGAAGAACTGTTTTTT

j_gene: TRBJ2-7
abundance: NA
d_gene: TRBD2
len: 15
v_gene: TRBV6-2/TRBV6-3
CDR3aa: CASSYFSSGGYEQYF
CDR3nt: TGTGCCAGCAGTTACTTCTCTAGCGGGGGCTACGAGCAGTACTTC

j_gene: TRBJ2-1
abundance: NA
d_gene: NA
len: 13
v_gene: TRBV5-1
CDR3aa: CASSLERYNEQFF
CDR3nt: TGCGCCAGCAGCTTGGAGAGGTACAATGAGCAGTTCTTC

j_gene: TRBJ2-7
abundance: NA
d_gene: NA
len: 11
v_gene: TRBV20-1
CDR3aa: CSARSQVEQYF
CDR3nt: TGCAGTGCTAGAAGCCAGGTCGAGCAGTACTTC

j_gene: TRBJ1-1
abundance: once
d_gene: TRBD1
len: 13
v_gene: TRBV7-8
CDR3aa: CASRRTGAAEAFF
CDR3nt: TGTGCCAGCAGAAGGACAGGGGCCGCCGAAGCTTTCTTT

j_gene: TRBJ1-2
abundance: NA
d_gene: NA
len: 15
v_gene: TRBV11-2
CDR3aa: CASSSSRFPLYGYTF
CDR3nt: TGTGCCAGCAGTTCTTCCCGCTTCCCACTCTATGGCTACACCTTC

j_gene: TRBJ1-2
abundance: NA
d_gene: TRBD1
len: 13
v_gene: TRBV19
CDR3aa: CASRGQGQGGYTF
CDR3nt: TGTGCCAGTAGGGGACAGGGGCAAGGTGGCTACACCTTC

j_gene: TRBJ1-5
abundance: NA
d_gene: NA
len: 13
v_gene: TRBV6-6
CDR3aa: CAVTTGHNQPQHF
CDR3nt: TGTGCCGTGACAACAGGGCACAATCAGCCCCAGCATTTT

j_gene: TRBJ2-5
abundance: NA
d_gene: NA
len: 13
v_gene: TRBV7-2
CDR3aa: CASRPFPQETQYF
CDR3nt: TGTGCCAGCCGTCCCTTTCCCCAAGAGACCCAGTACTTC

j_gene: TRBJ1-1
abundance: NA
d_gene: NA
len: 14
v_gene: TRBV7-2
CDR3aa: CASSLDIRVAEAFF
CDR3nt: TGTGCCAGCAGCTTGGATATCAGGGTCGCTGAAGCTTTCTTT

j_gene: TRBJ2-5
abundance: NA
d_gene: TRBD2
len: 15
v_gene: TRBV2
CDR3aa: CASTKGSGSEETQYF
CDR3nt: TGTGCCAGCACCAAAGGTAGCGGGAGCGAAGAGACCCAGTACTTC

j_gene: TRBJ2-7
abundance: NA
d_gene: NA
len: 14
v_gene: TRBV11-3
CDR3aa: CASSSPAGSEEQYF
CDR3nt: TGTGCCAGCAGCTCCCCGGCAGGATCGGAAGAGCAGTACTTC

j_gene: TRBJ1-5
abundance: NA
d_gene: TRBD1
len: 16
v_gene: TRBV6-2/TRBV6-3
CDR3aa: CASSYLQGLAEQPQHF
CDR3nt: TGTGCCAGCAGTTATCTACAGGGGTTAGCAGAACAGCCCCAGCATTTT